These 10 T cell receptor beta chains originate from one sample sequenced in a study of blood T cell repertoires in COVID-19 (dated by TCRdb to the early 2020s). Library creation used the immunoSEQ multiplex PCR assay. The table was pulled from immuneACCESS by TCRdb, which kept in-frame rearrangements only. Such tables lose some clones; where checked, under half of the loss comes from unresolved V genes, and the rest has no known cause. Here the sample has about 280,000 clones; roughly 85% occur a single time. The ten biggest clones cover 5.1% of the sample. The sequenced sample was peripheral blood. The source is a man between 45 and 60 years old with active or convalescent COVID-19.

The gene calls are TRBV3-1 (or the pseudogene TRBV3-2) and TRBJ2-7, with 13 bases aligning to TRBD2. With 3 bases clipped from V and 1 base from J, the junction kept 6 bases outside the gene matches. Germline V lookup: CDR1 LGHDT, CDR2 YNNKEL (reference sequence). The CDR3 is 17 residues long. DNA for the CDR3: TGTGCCAGCAGCCATCCACTAGCGGGAGGGGGGTCCTACGAGCAGTACTTC. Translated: CASSHPLAGGGSYEQYF.

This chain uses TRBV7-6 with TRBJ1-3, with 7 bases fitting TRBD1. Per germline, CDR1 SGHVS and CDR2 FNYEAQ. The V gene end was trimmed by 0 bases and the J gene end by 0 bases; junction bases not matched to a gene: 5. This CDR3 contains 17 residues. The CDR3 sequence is CASSLAEGAHSGNTIYF. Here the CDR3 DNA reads TGTGCCAGCAGCTTAGCTGAGGGGGCACACTCTGGAAACACCATATATTTT.

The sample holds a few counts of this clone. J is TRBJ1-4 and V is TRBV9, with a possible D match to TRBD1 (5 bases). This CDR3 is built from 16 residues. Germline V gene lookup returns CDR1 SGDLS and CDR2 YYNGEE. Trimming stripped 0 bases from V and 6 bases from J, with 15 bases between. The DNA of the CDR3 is TGTGCCAGCAGCGTAGCATCGGGGGGGATGGATGAAAAACTGTTTTTT. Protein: CASSVASGGMDEKLFF.

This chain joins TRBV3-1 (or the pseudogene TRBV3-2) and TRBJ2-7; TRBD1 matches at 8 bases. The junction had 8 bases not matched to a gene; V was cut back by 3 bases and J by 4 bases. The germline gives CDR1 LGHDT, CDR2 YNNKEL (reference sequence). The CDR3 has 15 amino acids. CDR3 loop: CASSHPGTGAYEQYF. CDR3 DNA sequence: TGTGCCAGCAGCCATCCCGGGACAGGCGCTTACGAGCAGTACTTC.

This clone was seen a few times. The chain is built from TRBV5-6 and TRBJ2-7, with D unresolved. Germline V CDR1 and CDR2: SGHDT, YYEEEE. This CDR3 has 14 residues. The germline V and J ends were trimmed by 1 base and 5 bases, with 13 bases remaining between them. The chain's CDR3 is CASSLYPQSHEQYF. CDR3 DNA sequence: TGTGCCAGCAGCTTGTATCCCCAGTCCCACGAGCAGTACTTC.

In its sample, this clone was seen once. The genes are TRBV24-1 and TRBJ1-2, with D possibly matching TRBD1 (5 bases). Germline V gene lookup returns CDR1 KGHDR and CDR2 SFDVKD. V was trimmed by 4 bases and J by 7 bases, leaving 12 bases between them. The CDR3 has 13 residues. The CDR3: CATSDDLGRGYTF. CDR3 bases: TGTGCCACCAGTGACGACCTGGGGCGTGGCTACACCTTC.

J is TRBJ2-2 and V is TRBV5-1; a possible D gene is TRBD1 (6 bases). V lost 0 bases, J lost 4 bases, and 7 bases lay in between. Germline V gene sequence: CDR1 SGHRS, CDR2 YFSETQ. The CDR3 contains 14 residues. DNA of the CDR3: TGCGCCAGCAGCTTGGGAGGGGGCACCGGGGAGCTGTTTTTT. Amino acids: CASSLGGGTGELFF.

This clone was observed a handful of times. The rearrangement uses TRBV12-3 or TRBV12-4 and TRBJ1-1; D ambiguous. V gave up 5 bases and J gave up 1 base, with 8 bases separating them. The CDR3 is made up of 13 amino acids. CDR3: CASSLRRNTEAFF. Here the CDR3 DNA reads TGTGCCAGCAGTCTAAGGAGGAACACTGAAGCTTTCTTT.

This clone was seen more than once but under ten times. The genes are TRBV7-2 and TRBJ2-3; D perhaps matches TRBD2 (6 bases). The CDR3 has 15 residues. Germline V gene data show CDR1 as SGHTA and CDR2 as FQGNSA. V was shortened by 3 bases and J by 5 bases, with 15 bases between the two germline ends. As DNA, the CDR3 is TGTGCCAGCAGCTTGAAGGGTACGGGACTAGATACGCAGTATTTT. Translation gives CASSLKGTGLDTQYF.

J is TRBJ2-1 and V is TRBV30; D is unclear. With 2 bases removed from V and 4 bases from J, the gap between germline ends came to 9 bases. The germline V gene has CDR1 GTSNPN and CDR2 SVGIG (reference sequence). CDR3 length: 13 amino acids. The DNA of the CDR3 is TGTGCCTGGAGTACCGCTAGTTACAATGAGCAGTTCTTC. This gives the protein CAWSTASYNEQFF.